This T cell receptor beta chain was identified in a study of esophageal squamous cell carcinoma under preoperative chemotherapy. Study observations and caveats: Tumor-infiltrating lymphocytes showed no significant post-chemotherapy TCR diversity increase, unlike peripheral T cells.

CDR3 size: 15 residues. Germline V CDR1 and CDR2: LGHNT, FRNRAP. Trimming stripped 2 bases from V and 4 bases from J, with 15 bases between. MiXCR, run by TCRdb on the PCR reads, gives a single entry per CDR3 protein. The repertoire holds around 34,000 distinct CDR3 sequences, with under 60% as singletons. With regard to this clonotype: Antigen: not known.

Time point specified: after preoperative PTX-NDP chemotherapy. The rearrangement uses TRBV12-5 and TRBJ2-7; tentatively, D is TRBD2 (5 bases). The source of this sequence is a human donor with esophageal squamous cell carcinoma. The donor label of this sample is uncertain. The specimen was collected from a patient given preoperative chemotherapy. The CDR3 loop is CASGLPIGGGYEQYF. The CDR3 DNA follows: TGTGCTAGTGGTTTGCCTATAGGAGGTGGGTACGAGCAGTACTTC.